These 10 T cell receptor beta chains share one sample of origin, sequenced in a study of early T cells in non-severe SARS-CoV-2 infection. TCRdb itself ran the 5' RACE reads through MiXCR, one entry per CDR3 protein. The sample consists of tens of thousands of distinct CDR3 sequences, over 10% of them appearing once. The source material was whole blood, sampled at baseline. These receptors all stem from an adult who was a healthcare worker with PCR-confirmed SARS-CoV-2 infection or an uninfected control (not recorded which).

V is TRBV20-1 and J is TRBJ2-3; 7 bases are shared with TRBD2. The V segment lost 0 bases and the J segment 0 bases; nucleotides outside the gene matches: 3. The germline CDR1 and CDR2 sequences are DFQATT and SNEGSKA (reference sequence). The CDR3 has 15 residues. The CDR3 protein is CSARDIGRSTDTQYF. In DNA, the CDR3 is TGCAGTGCTAGAGATATCGGGAGGAGCACAGATACGCAGTATTTT.

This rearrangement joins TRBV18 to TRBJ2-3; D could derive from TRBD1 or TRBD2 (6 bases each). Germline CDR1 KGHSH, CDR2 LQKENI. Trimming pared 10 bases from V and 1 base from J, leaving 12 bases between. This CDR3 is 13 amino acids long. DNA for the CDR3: TGTGCCACCACGGGGGCGGGCACAGATACGCAGTATTTT. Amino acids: CATTGAGTDTQYF.

This chain's CDR3 is CASSRRLAGEYEQYF. The CDR3 DNA reads TGTGCCAGCAGTCGAAGACTAGCGGGAGAGTACGAGCAGTACTTC. The chain combines TRBV6-2 or TRBV6-3 with TRBJ2-7; TRBD2 matches at 12 bases. V was pared by 5 bases and J by 4 bases, with 6 bases of the junction left unmatched. Germline lookup yields CDR1 MNHEY and CDR2 SVGEGT. The length of the CDR3 is 15 residues.

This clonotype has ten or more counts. CDR3 sequence: CASSVEVLPAGSDTQYF. As DNA, the CDR3 is TGTGCCAGCAGCGTAGAAGTACTACCCGCTGGATCAGATACGCAGTATTTT. The V and J genes are TRBV9 and TRBJ2-3; D is uncertain. The CDR3 contains 17 residues. V dropped 0 bases and J dropped 4 bases, with 18 bases sitting between them. Germline V gene lookup returns CDR1 SGDLS and CDR2 YYNGEE.

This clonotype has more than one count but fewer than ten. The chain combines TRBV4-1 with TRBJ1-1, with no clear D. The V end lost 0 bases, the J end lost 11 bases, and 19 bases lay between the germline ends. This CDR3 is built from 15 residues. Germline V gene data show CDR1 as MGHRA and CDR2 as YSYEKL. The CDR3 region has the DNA TGCGCCAGCAGCCAAGATTCTCGGTCCCTCCTTGGTGCTTTCTTT. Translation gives CASSQDSRSLLGAFF.

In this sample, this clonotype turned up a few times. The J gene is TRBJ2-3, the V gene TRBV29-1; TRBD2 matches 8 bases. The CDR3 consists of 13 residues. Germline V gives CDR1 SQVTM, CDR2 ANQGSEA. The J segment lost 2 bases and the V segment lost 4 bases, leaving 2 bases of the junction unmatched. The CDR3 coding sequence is TGCAGCGTTGGCGGGAGGAACACAGATACGCAGTATTTT. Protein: CSVGGRNTDTQYF.

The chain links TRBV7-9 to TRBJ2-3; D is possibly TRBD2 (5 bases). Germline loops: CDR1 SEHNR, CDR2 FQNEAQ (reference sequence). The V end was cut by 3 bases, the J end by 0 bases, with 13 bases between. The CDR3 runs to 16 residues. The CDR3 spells CASSFGSAASTDTQYF. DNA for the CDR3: TGTGCCAGCAGCTTCGGGTCAGCGGCTAGCACAGATACGCAGTATTTT.

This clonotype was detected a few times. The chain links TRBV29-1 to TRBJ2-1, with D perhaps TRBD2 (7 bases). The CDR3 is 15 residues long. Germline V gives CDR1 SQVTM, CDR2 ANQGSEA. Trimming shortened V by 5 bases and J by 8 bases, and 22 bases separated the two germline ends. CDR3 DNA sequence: TGCAGCGTTTCCCCAATTTGGGGGGGCAGTGATGAGCAGTTCTTC. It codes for CSVSPIWGGSDEQFF.

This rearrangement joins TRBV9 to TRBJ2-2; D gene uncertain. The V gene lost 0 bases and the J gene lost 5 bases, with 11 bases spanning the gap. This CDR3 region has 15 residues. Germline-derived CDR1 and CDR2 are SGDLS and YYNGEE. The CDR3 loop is CASSVEGVATGELFF. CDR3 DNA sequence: TGTGCCAGCAGCGTAGAGGGCGTCGCTACCGGGGAGCTGTTTTTT.

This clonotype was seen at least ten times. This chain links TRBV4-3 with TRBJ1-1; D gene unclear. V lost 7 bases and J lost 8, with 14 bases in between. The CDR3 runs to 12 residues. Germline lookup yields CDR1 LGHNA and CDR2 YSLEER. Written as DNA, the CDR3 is TGCGCCAGCACAAGGGCAGGTGGGGAAGCTTTCTTT. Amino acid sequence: CASTRAGGEAFF.